The 10 T cell receptor beta chains listed next were all sequenced from one sample in a study of graft-versus-host responses after intestinal transplantation (dated by TCRdb to 2020 to 2023). Explained via the paper, the time point label denotes: cells obtained before transplantation from donor or recipient. The receptor library was made with the immunoSEQ multiplex PCR assay. The table was pulled from immuneACCESS by TCRdb, which kept in-frame rearrangements only. Such tables lose some clones; where checked, under half of the loss comes from unresolved V genes, and the rest has no known cause. This sample comprises 70,000 to 95,000 clones, 90% to 95% of them detected only once. About 1% of the sample belongs to the ten largest clones. The antigens for these receptors are not known. The source material was unstimulated CD8+ T cells sorted from spleen or lymph node cells, sampled before transplant. These receptors came from a human donor who was the organ donor for an intestinal transplant.

A word on this clone: This same CDR3 is encoded by further DNA sequences in the sample. This rearrangement joins TRBV30 to TRBJ1-2; 9 bases are a match to TRBD1. The V gene's germline CDR1 is GTSNPN and CDR2 SVGIG (reference sequence). This CDR3 comprises 12 residues. V was clipped by 7 bases and J by 4 bases; unmatched bases: 4. CDR3 nucleotide sequence: TGTGCCTTGGGGACAGGGAGCTATGGCTACACCTTC. Its translation: CALGTGSYGYTF.

This chain links TRBV11-2 with TRBJ2-3, with D unresolved. V lost 3 bases and J lost 0, with 7 bases in between. Germline V lookup: CDR1 SGHAT, CDR2 FQNNGV. The CDR3 spans 14 residues. DNA for the CDR3: TGTGCCAGCAGCTTTGAGGTTAGCACAGATACGCAGTATTTT. Translation: CASSFEVSTDTQYF.

This CDR3 reads CASSFVRYNEQFF. The CDR3 coding sequence is TGTGCCAGCAGCTTCGTCAGGTACAATGAGCAGTTCTTC. V usage is TRBV7-9 and J usage is TRBJ2-1; D is unclear. The germline V gene encodes CDR1 SEHNR and CDR2 FQNEAQ (reference sequence). Trimming shortened V by 3 bases and J by 4 bases, and 7 bases separated the two germline ends. This CDR3 has 13 amino acids.

This chain links TRBV19 with TRBJ2-1; 9 positions agree with TRBD1. V lost 5 bases and J lost 10; bases outside the gene matches: 3. CDR1 and CDR2 from the germline V gene are LNHDA and SQIVND (reference sequence). This CDR3 region has 12 residues. CDR3 loop: CASSFTGGEQFF. In DNA, the CDR3 is TGTGCCAGTAGTTTCACAGGGGGCGAGCAGTTCTTC.

Comment on this clone: One end of the junction is discordant with germline, which a read error may explain. The sample has other DNA sequences that encode this CDR3 too. The chain carries TRBV7-7 and TRBJ2-2, with a tentative D call TRBD2 (5 bases). CDR1 is SSHAT and CDR2 is FNYEAQ in the germline V gene (reference sequence). The CDR3 spans 12 residues. The CDR3 protein is CASSPGTGELFF. Written as DNA, the CDR3 is TGTGCTAGCAGCCCGGGGACCGGGGAGCTGTTTTTT.

This chain links TRBV29-1 with TRBJ2-1; TRBD2 is a possible D gene (5 bases). Per the germline V gene, CDR1 is SQVTM and CDR2 is ANQGSEA. The CDR3 has 14 residues. The V and J ends lost 7 bases and 5 bases respectively, with 18 bases between them. The CDR3: CSAGIWGENNEQFF. The CDR3 DNA reads TGCAGCGCGGGGATTTGGGGAGAGAACAATGAGCAGTTCTTC.

V is TRBV7-9 and J is TRBJ2-1, with 8 bases lining up with TRBD2. This CDR3 is 13 amino acids long. J was trimmed by 2 bases and V by 8 bases; bases with no gene match: 2. CDR1 and CDR2 from the germline V gene are SEHNR and FQNEAQ (reference sequence). CDR3 in amino acids: CASRGGTYNEQFF. CDR3 bases: TGTGCCAGCCGGGGGGGGACCTACAATGAGCAGTTCTTC.

The rearrangement links TRBV27 to TRBJ1-6; possible D gene TRBD1, 6 bases. Trimming stripped 0 bases from V and 0 bases from J, with 15 bases between. The germline CDR1 and CDR2 sequences are MNHEY and SMNVEV (reference sequence). This CDR3 spans 19 amino acids. The CDR3 DNA reads as TGTGCCAGCAGTTTATCTTGGCGGACGGACAGCTCCTATAATTCACCCCTCCACTTT. Its translation: CASSLSWRTDSSYNSPLHF.

This chain links TRBV6-1 with TRBJ2-1, with 11 positions matching TRBD2. The CDR3 is made up of 15 amino acids. CDR1 and CDR2 from the germline V gene are MNHNS and SASEGT. The junction had 5 bases not matched to a gene; V was cut back by 6 bases and J by 4 bases. This CDR3 is CASSEGLADYNEQFF. CDR3 DNA sequence: TGTGCCAGCAGCGAGGGACTAGCGGATTACAATGAGCAGTTCTTC.

The chain combines TRBV6-1 with TRBJ1-5; 9 bases match TRBD1. The CDR3 sequence is 18 residues long. With 0 bases clipped from V and 3 bases from J, the junction kept 9 bases outside the gene matches. Germline lookup yields CDR1 MNHNS and CDR2 SASEGT. For the CDR3, the DNA is TGTGCCAGCAGTGAAGCTTCTTACGGGACAGGGTACAATCAGCCCCAGCATTTT. It encodes CASSEASYGTGYNQPQHF.